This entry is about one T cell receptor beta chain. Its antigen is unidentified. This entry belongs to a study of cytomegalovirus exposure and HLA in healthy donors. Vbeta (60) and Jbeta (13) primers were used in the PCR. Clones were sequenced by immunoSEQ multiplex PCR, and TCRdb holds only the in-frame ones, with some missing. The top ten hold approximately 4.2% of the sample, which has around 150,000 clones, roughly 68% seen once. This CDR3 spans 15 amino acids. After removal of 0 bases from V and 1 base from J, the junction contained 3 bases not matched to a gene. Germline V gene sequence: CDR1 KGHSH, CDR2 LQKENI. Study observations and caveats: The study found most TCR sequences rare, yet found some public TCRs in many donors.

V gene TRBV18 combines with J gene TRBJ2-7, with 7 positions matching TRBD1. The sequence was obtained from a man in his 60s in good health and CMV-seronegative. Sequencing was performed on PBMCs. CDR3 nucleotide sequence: TGTGCCAGCTCACCACCCGGGACAGCGTCCTACGAGCAGTACTTC. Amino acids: CASSPPGTASYEQYF. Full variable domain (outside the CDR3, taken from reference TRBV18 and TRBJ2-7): NAGVMQNPRHLVRRRGQEARLRCSPMKGHSHVYWYRQLPEEGLKFMVYLQKENIIDESGMPKERFSAEFPKEGPSILRIQQVVRGDSAAYFCASSPPGTASYEQYFGPGTRLTVT.